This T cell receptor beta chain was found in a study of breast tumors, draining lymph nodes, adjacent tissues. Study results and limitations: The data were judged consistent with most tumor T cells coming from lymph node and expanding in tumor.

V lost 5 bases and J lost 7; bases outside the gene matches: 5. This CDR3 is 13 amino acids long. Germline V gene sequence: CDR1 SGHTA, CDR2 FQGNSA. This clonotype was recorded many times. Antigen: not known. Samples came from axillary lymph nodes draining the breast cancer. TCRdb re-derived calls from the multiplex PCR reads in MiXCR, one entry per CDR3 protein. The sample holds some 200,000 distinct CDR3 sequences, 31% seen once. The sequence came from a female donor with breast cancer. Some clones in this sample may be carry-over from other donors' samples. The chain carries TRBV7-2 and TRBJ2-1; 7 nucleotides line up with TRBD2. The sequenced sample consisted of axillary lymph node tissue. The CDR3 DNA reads TGTGCCAGCAGCGCCACACTAGCGAATGAGCAGTTCTTC. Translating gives CASSATLANEQFF.